These 32 T cell receptor beta chains share one sample of origin, sequenced in a study of cytomegalovirus exposure and HLA in healthy donors. The study ran its PCR with 60 Vbeta and 13 Jbeta primers. This table comes from immunoSEQ multiplex PCR, and its TCRdb copy is limited to in-frame clones, with some not included. The table has over 150,000 clones, around four fifths seen once. The sample comprised PBMCs. The receptors come from a girl aged 2 to 9 in good health and CMV-seropositive.

The chain carries TRBV28 and TRBJ1-1; D not certain. The CDR3 loop spans 12 amino acids. Germline lookup yields CDR1 MDHEN and CDR2 SYDVKM. V gave up 1 base and J gave up 4 bases, with 4 bases separating them. The CDR3 sequence is CASSLFSTEAFF. The CDR3 nucleotides are TGTGCCAGCAGTTTATTTAGCACTGAAGCTTTCTTT.

V usage is TRBV6-5 and J usage is TRBJ2-7; TRBD2 matches at 13 bases. CDR3 size: 15 residues. Trimming removed 6 bases from V and 3 bases from J; junction bases left unmatched: 5. Germline V gene data show CDR1 as MNHEY and CDR2 as SVGAGI. CDR3 coding DNA: TGTGCCAGCAGCCCCGGACTAGCGGGAGACTACGAGCAGTACTTC. It encodes CASSPGLAGDYEQYF.

This sequence joins TRBV7-9 and TRBJ2-6; D remains ambiguous. CDR1 SEHNR and CDR2 FQNEAQ come from the germline V gene (reference sequence). V lost 6 bases, J lost 4 bases, and 7 bases lay in between. The CDR3 extends over 13 amino acids. CDR3: CASRVSGANVLTF. Written as DNA, the CDR3 is TGTGCCAGCAGGGTGAGCGGGGCCAACGTCCTGACTTTC.

The chain employs TRBV12-5 and TRBJ2-1, with D unclear. The CDR3 is made up of 15 amino acids. V lost 1 base to trimming and J lost 1 base, with 8 bases between them. Germline V gene lookup returns CDR1 LGHNT and CDR2 FRNRAP. The CDR3 is CASGLGGLSYNEQFF. In DNA, the CDR3 is TGTGCTAGTGGTTTGGGAGGCTTGTCCTACAATGAGCAGTTCTTC.

The gene calls are TRBV19 and TRBJ2-7; no firm D call. CDR1 is LNHDA, CDR2 SQIVND, per germline (reference sequence). Between the trimmed V and J ends, which lost 3 bases and 0 bases, there was a span of 12 bases. The CDR3 is made up of 15 amino acids. The CDR3 spells CASSIRYSISYEQYF. The CDR3 DNA reads as TGTGCCAGTAGTATCCGATACTCCATCTCCTACGAGCAGTACTTC.

V is TRBV19 and J is TRBJ1-1; 8 bases are a match to TRBD1. This CDR3 has 15 amino acids. The trim removed 2 bases at V and 4 bases at J, leaving 6 bases unmatched. Germline CDR1 is LNHDA and CDR2 is SQIVND (reference sequence). The CDR3: CASSIIWTGSTEAFF. CDR3 coding DNA: TGTGCCAGTAGTATAATCTGGACAGGGTCCACTGAAGCTTTCTTT.

The chain uses TRBV28 and TRBJ2-5; 10 nucleotides match TRBD1. Per the germline V gene, CDR1 is MDHEN and CDR2 is SYDVKM. The length of the CDR3 is 15 residues. Trimming took 5 bases from V and 7 from J; bases not matched to a gene: 10. Here the CDR3 DNA reads TGTGCCAGCAGTCCCGACAGGGGGCTCGCGACGACCCAGTACTTC. Protein: CASSPDRGLATTQYF.

The chain carries TRBV28 and TRBJ1-1; D is undetermined. V lost 8 bases and J 1 base, leaving 11 bases between the germline ends. Per the germline V gene, CDR1 is MDHEN and CDR2 is SYDVKM. The CDR3 spans 13 residues. The CDR3 DNA follows: TGTGCCAGCGATCTTAACAGGAACACTGAAGCTTTCTTT. Translated: CASDLNRNTEAFF.

V usage is TRBV27 and J usage is TRBJ2-7; possibly TRBD1 for D (6 bases). There are 16 residues in the CDR3. The V gene lost 0 bases and the J gene lost 1 base, with 13 bases spanning the gap. The germline V gene has CDR1 MNHEY and CDR2 SMNVEV (reference sequence). The CDR3 bases are TGTGCCAGCAGTTTATCGATACAGGGTGCATCCTACGAGCAGTACTTC. It codes for CASSLSIQGASYEQYF.

The chain is built from TRBV14 and TRBJ2-6; 7 nucleotides line up with TRBD1. Looked up from germline, CDR1 is SGHDN and CDR2 is FVKESK. The CDR3 consists of 18 residues. Trimming took 1 base from V and 0 from J; bases not matched to a gene: 6. The CDR3 sequence is CASSQGYHRGSGANVLTF. CDR3 sequence (DNA): TGTGCCAGCAGCCAAGGATATCACAGGGGCTCTGGGGCCAACGTCCTGACTTTC.

The chain links TRBV15 to TRBJ2-5; a possible D gene is TRBD1 (6 bases). Germline V CDR1 and CDR2: LNHNV, YYDKDF (reference sequence). CDR3 length equals 15 residues. Trimming pared 3 bases from V and 2 bases from J, leaving 13 bases between. The CDR3 DNA reads TGTGCCACCAGCAGCTCGGACAGCTTTCAAGAGACCCAGTACTTC. Its protein product is CATSSSDSFQETQYF.

The chain combines TRBV2 with TRBJ2-7, with 14 bases lining up with TRBD2. CDR1 is SNHLY and CDR2 is FYNNEI in the germline V gene. Trimming took 7 bases from V and 2 from J; bases not matched to a gene: 4. This CDR3 is built from 15 residues. CDR3 nucleotide sequence: TGTGCCAGCACCGGGACTAGCGGGAGCCCCTACGAGCAGTACTTC. Its translation is CASTGTSGSPYEQYF.

The chain joins TRBV5-6 to TRBJ2-2; 7 nucleotides align to TRBD2. The CDR3 covers 19 residues. The V segment lost 7 bases and the J segment 0 bases; nucleotides outside the gene matches: 18. Germline values: CDR1 SGHDT, CDR2 YYEEEE. As DNA, the CDR3 is TGTGCCAGCTCAAGACCGACTAGCAGAAGCCCTTCGAACACCGGGGAGCTGTTTTTT. Its protein product is CASSRPTSRSPSNTGELFF.

The genes are TRBV30 and TRBJ2-7; D perhaps matches TRBD1 (6 bases). The V gene lost 2 bases and the J gene lost 7 bases, with 12 bases spanning the gap. The germline V gene encodes CDR1 GTSNPN and CDR2 SVGIG (reference sequence). The length of the CDR3 is 12 residues. DNA for the CDR3: TGTGCCTGGAGTCAAGGGGGTCGGGAGCAGTACTTC. As protein: CAWSQGGREQYF.

V is TRBV7-9 and J is TRBJ2-1; a weak D match, TRBD1 (5 bases). From germline, CDR1 is SEHNR and CDR2 FQNEAQ (reference sequence). The V end was cut by 5 bases, the J end by 6 bases, with 17 bases between. The CDR3 has 15 residues. The CDR3 here is CASSRRYVGRNEQFF. The CDR3 bases are TGTGCCAGCAGCCGAAGGTACGTGGGGCGCAATGAGCAGTTCTTC.

The chain combines TRBV29-1 with TRBJ2-5; tentative D call: TRBD2 (6 bases). Germline V gene lookup returns CDR1 SQVTM and CDR2 ANQGSEA. Trimming took off 4 bases at V and 6 bases at J, with 18 bases between the two ends. There are 14 residues in the CDR3. This chain's CDR3 is CSVGGTGFVQTQYF. Written as DNA, the CDR3 is TGCAGCGTTGGCGGGACCGGTTTTGTTCAGACCCAGTACTTC.

V is TRBV29-1 and J is TRBJ1-4; no clear D. Trimming shortened V by 7 bases and J by 5 bases, and 14 bases separated the two germline ends. Germline assignment: CDR1 SQVTM and CDR2 ANQGSEA. The CDR3 has 13 amino acids. The CDR3 loop is CSASYYGNEKLFF. CDR3 coding DNA: TGCAGCGCTTCCTACTATGGGAATGAAAAACTGTTTTTT.

The chain joins TRBV10-2 to TRBJ1-2; TRBD1 matches 7 bases. From germline, CDR1 is WSHSY and CDR2 SAAADI. The CDR3 spans 15 residues. J gave up 0 bases and V 4 bases, and 5 bases lay outside the gene matches. CDR3 coding DNA: TGCGCCAGCAGTGTAACAGGGGTTACTAACTATGGCTACACCTTC. This translates into CASSVTGVTNYGYTF.

This chain uses TRBV5-1 with TRBJ2-7; maybe TRBD2 (6 bases). The CDR3 totals 15 residues. V dropped 1 base and J dropped 2 bases, with 13 bases sitting between them. The germline V gene has CDR1 SGHRS and CDR2 YFSETQ. The CDR3 DNA reads as TGCGCCAGCAGCTTGTGGGGCGGGAAAACCTACGAGCAGTACTTC. Amino acid sequence: CASSLWGGKTYEQYF.

J is TRBJ2-1 and V is TRBV29-1, with D possibly being TRBD2 (5 bases). V shed 3 bases and J shed 8 bases, with 23 bases lying between them. CDR1 and CDR2 (germline): SQVTM, ANQGSEA. The CDR3 contains 16 residues. The CDR3 sequence is CSVDTSVGAVGDEQFF. CDR3 sequence (DNA): TGCAGCGTTGACACGTCGGTGGGAGCCGTAGGCGATGAGCAGTTCTTC.

The V and J genes are TRBV5-4 and TRBJ2-1; 7 bases agree with TRBD2. The germline gives CDR1 SGHNT, CDR2 YYREEE (reference sequence). This CDR3 has 20 residues. V shed 3 bases and J 1 base; nucleotides not matched to a gene: 19. CDR3 in amino acids: CASSSPGGGSVVRSYNEQFF. CDR3 DNA sequence: TGTGCCAGCAGCTCCCCTGGAGGCGGGAGTGTTGTCCGGTCCTACAATGAGCAGTTCTTC. Full variable domain (outside the CDR3, taken from reference TRBV5-4 and TRBJ2-1): ETGVTQSPTHLIKTRGQQVTLRCSSQSGHNTVSWYQQALGQGPQFIFQYYREEENGRGNFPPRFSGLQFPNYSSELNVNALELDDSALYLCASSSPGGGSVVRSYNEQFFGPGTRLTVL.

The chain carries TRBV12-5 and TRBJ1-5; D unclear. Germline V gives CDR1 LGHNT, CDR2 FRNRAP. The CDR3 sequence is 14 residues long. V lost 6 bases and J lost 2, with 11 bases in between. CDR3 amino acids: CASGSGEGNQPQHF. Written as DNA, the CDR3 is TGTGCTAGTGGATCCGGCGAGGGCAATCAGCCCCAGCATTTT.

The chain recombines TRBV5-1 with TRBJ1-1, with 9 bases matching TRBD1. Germline lookup yields CDR1 SGHRS and CDR2 YFSETQ. This CDR3 contains 13 residues. With 4 bases clipped from V and 6 bases from J, the junction kept 4 bases outside the gene matches. CDR3 in amino acids: CASSPQGASEAFF. The CDR3 nucleotides are TGCGCCAGCAGCCCACAGGGGGCATCTGAAGCTTTCTTT.

V and J are TRBV14 and TRBJ2-7, with 10 bases matching TRBD2. This CDR3 region has 15 residues. Germline assignment: CDR1 SGHDN and CDR2 FVKESK. Germline trimming cut 1 base from V and 2 bases from J; bases unmatched to any gene: 2. CDR3 nucleotide sequence: TGTGCCAGCAGCCAAGGGACTAGCGGAACCTACGAGCAGTACTTC. Amino acids: CASSQGTSGTYEQYF. Supplemented by reference TRBV14 and TRBJ2-7, the full variable domain reads EAGVTQFPSHSVIEKGQTVTLRCDPISGHDNLYWYRRVMGKEIKFLLHFVKESKQDESGMPNNRFLAERTGGTYSTLKVQPAELEDSGVYFCASSQGTSGTYEQYFGPGTRLTVT.

The CDR3 DNA reads as TGTGCCACCAGCAGAGGGACAGCCATCTATGGCTACACCTTC. Protein product: CATSRGTAIYGYTF. The chain couples TRBV15 to TRBJ1-2; weak D call: TRBD1 (6 bases). Trimming pared 1 base from V and 4 bases from J, leaving 10 bases between. Germline CDR1 and CDR2: LNHNV and YYDKDF (reference sequence). The CDR3 loop spans 14 amino acids.

This chain uses TRBV7-8 with TRBJ2-5, with D possibly TRBD1 on 5 matching bases. Trimming removed 2 bases at V and 3 bases at J, with 10 bases between. Germline V lookup: CDR1 SGHVS, CDR2 FQNEAQ. CDR3 length: 14 residues. DNA of the CDR3: TGTGCCAGCAGCTTATTGGGGCGGAAAGAGACCCAGTACTTC. Translated, it gives CASSLLGRKETQYF. The full variable domain, rest sourced from reference TRBV7-8 and TRBJ2-5, is GAGVSQSPRYKVAKRGQDVALRCDPISGHVSLFWYQQALGQGPEFLTYFQNEAQLDKSGLPSDRFFAERPEGSVSTLKIQRTQQEDSAVYLCASSLLGRKETQYFGPGTRLLVL.

The DNA of the CDR3 is TGTGCCAGTAGTACTACAGGGGCTTGGGCTAACTATGGCTACACCTTC. It specifies CASSTTGAWANYGYTF. This chain joins TRBV19 and TRBJ1-2; 7 nucleotides line up with TRBD1. This CDR3 has 16 residues. V gave up 4 bases and J gave up 0 bases; unmatched junction bases: 8. Germline assignment: CDR1 LNHDA and CDR2 SQIVND (reference sequence).

The V and J genes are TRBV27 and TRBJ2-3, with a tentative D call TRBD2 (5 bases). CDR3 length: 16 amino acids. Trimming took 3 bases from V and 4 from J, leaving 17 bases between them. From germline, CDR1 is MNHEY and CDR2 SMNVEV (reference sequence). CDR3 DNA: TGTGCCAGCAGTTTGCTGGCGGTGGGCGGGCCAGATACGCAGTATTTT. This gives the protein CASSLLAVGGPDTQYF.

The sample holds a few counts of this clone. The rearrangement joins TRBV30 to TRBJ1-2, with 9 bases lining up with TRBD1. The CDR3 sequence is 13 residues long. CDR1 is GTSNPN, CDR2 SVGIG, per germline (reference sequence). After removal of 5 bases from V and 14 bases from J, the junction contained 15 bases not matched to a gene. The CDR3 DNA reads as TGTGCCTGGGGAAGACGGGACAGGGAGGCGGGGACCTTC. It specifies CAWGRRDREAGTF.

The CDR3 nucleotides read TGTGCCATCAGTGAGCGGGAGACCCAGTACTTC. It encodes CAISERETQYF. The chain is built from TRBV10-3 and TRBJ2-5; D unresolved. The CDR3 runs 11 residues. Germline assignment: CDR1 ENHRY and CDR2 SYGVKD. V was clipped by 2 bases and J by 5 bases, with 3 bases between them.

V and J are TRBV7-9 and TRBJ2-7; 11 bases agree with TRBD1. CDR3 length equals 15 residues. Losses at the gene ends were 4 bases for V and 2 bases for J; bases not matched to a gene: 4. Germline V lookup: CDR1 SEHNR, CDR2 FQNEAQ (reference sequence). CDR3 residues: CASSSPGQGAYEQYF. In nucleotides, the CDR3 is TGTGCCAGCAGCTCCCCGGGACAGGGGGCCTACGAGCAGTACTTC.

The gene calls are TRBV30 and TRBJ1-3; 9 bases align to TRBD1. J gave up 3 bases and V 1 base, and 4 bases lay outside the gene matches. Germline CDR1 GTSNPN, CDR2 SVGIG (reference sequence). This CDR3 is 15 amino acids long. This chain's CDR3 is CAWSGWDRVGNTIYF. Here the CDR3 DNA reads TGTGCCTGGAGTGGGTGGGACAGGGTTGGAAACACCATATATTTT. Based on the CDR3 plus reference TRBV30 and TRBJ1-3, the full variable domain is SQTIHQWPATLVQPVGSPLSLECTVEGTSNPNLYWYRQAAGRGLQLLFYSVGIGQISSEVPQNLSASRPQDRQFILSSKKLLLSDSGFYLCAWSGWDRVGNTIYFGEGSWLTVV.